This T cell receptor (beta chain) stems from a study of circulating and synovial CD4+ cells in juvenile arthritis. Findings and caveats of the study: T cell genome counts differed by at least an order of magnitude between CPL and CD4 samples. Circulating pathogenic-like lymphocytes shared a substantially higher fraction of CDR3 sequences with synovium than bulk blood. Vbeta family usage analysis did not detect the pathogenic-like versus bulk difference.

Samples derive from patients with active juvenile idiopathic arthritis. The method was immunoSEQ multiplex PCR; TCRdb's version includes in-frame clones alone and lacks a portion of them. The sample has some 30,000 clones; about 93% are singletons. A remark on this clone: Its specificity is unknown.

Trimming shortened V by 2 bases and J by 7 bases, and 21 bases separated the two germline ends. The CDR3 loop spans 16 amino acids. CDR1 is LGHNA, CDR2 YNFKEQ, per germline. Sequencing was performed on CD4+ T cells from blood. This clonotype was sampled from a human donor with juvenile idiopathic arthritis. V gene TRBV4-2 combines with J gene TRBJ2-7; weak D call: TRBD2 (6 bases). Here the CDR3 reads CASSQSGWGSSREQYF. The CDR3 DNA follows: TGTGCCAGCAGCCAAAGCGGGTGGGGGTCTTCGAGGGAGCAGTACTTC.